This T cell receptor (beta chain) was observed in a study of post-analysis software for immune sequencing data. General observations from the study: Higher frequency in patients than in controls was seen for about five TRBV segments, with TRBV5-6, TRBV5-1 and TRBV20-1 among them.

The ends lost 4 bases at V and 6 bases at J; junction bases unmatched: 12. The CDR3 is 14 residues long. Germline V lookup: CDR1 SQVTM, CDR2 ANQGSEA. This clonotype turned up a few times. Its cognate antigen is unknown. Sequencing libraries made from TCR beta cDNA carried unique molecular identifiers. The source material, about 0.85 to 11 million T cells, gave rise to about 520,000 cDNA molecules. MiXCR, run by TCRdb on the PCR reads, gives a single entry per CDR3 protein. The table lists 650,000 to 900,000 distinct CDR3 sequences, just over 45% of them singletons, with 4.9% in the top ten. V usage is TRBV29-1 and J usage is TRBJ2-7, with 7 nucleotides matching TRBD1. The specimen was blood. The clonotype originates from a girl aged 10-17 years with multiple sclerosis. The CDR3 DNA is TGCAGCGTTGTAGACCCCGGACAGGTGAGCGAGCAGTACTTC. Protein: CSVVDPGQVSEQYF.